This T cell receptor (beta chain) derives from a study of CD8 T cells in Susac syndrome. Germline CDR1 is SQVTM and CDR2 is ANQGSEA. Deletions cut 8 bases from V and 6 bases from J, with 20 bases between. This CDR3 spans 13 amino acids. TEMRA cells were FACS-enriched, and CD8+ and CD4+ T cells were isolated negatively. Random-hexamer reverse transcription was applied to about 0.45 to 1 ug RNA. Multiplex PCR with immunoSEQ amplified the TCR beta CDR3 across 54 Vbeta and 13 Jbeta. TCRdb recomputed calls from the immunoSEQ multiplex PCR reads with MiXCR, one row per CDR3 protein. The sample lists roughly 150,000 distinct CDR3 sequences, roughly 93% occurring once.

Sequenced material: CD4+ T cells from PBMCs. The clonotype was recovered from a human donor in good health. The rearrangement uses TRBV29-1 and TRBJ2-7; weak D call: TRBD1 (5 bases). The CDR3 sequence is CSLIRAGSGEQYF. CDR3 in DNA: TGCAGCCTTATACGAGCAGGGTCGGGCGAGCAGTACTTC.